Listed below are T cell receptor beta chains from one sample, sequenced in a study of Ad26.COV2.S vaccination and SARS-CoV-2 variants. Repertoires were generated with immunoSEQ multiplex PCR, while TCRdb's copy carries only in-frame clones and drops some. The sample yields hundreds of thousands of clones, around 89% seen once. Sequences were derived from peripheral blood, sampled in a trial of Ad26.COV2.S vaccine versus placebo. The receptors were gathered from a person between 18 and 65 years old who received the Ad26.COV2.S COVID-19 vaccine or a placebo. CDR3s include the opening cysteine and the closing phenylalanine or tryptophan. The D gene is left open where the match is weak. Not every row has a clone size; where given, it reads once, few, many or a size class.

v_call: TRBV19
d_call: NA
clone_size: NA
j_call: TRBJ2-7
cdr3_aa: CASSIDYSRGRTYEQYF
cdr3_nt: TGTGCCAGTAGTATAGATTACAGTCGGGGAAGAACCTACGAGCAGTACTTC

v_call: TRBV7-8
d_call: NA
clone_size: NA
j_call: TRBJ1-4
cdr3_aa: CASSRDSEKLFF
cdr3_nt: TGTGCCAGCAGCCGTGACAGTGAAAAACTGTTTTTT

v_call: TRBV21-1
d_call: NA
clone_size: NA
j_call: TRBJ2-7
cdr3_aa: CASSIPGQGDYEQYF
cdr3_nt: TGTGCCAGCAGCATACCGGGACAGGGAGACTACGAGCAGTACTTC

v_call: TRBV19
d_call: NA
clone_size: NA
j_call: TRBJ2-2
cdr3_aa: CASSTPGQITGELFF
cdr3_nt: TGTGCCAGTAGTACACCCGGACAGATCACCGGGGAGCTGTTTTTT

v_call: TRBV6-1
d_call: TRBD1
clone_size: NA
j_call: TRBJ2-7
cdr3_aa: CASSETGQGYEQYF
cdr3_nt: TGTGCCAGCAGTGAAACCGGACAGGGCTACGAGCAGTACTTC

v_call: TRBV2
d_call: NA
clone_size: once
j_call: TRBJ2-5
cdr3_aa: CASSVSGPQETQYF
cdr3_nt: TGTGCCAGCTCCGTTTCGGGACCCCAAGAGACCCAGTACTTC

v_call: TRBV25-1
d_call: NA
clone_size: NA
j_call: TRBJ2-7
cdr3_aa: CASSEWVGTAEQYF
cdr3_nt: TGTGCCAGCAGTGAGTGGGTTGGGACCGCCGAGCAGTACTTC

v_call: TRBV27
d_call: TRBD2
clone_size: NA
j_call: TRBJ2-2
cdr3_aa: CASTFHGLAGAANTGELFF
cdr3_nt: TGTGCCAGCACCTTCCACGGACTAGCGGGGGCCGCGAACACCGGGGAGCTGTTTTTT

v_call: TRBV3-1/TRBV3-2
d_call: TRBD2
clone_size: NA
j_call: TRBJ2-3
cdr3_aa: CASSQESASGERLYTDTQYF
cdr3_nt: TGTGCCAGCAGCCAAGAATCGGCTAGCGGGGAACGGCTTTACACAGATACGCAGTATTTT

v_call: TRBV29-1
d_call: TRBD2
clone_size: NA
j_call: TRBJ2-2
cdr3_aa: CSVEDRGRTSGALGTGELFF
cdr3_nt: TGCAGCGTTGAAGATAGGGGTCGGACTAGCGGTGCCCTTGGGACCGGGGAGCTGTTTTTT

v_call: TRBV4-3
d_call: NA
clone_size: NA
j_call: TRBJ2-1
cdr3_aa: CASSQDTGHNEQFF
cdr3_nt: TGCGCCAGCAGCCAAGACACAGGGCACAATGAGCAGTTCTTC

v_call: TRBV11-2
d_call: NA
clone_size: NA
j_call: TRBJ2-7
cdr3_aa: CASSLVVWLGAGLSEQYF
cdr3_nt: TGTGCCAGCAGCTTAGTGGTATGGCTAGGGGCAGGTCTTAGCGAGCAGTACTTC

v_call: TRBV27
d_call: NA
clone_size: NA
j_call: TRBJ2-3
cdr3_aa: CASSTTRLWADTQYF
cdr3_nt: TGTGCCAGCAGTACAACTAGGTTATGGGCAGATACGCAGTATTTT

v_call: TRBV3-1/TRBV3-2
d_call: NA
clone_size: NA
j_call: TRBJ2-1
cdr3_aa: CASSQANPGNEQFF
cdr3_nt: TGTGCCAGCAGCCAAGCCAACCCAGGCAATGAGCAGTTCTTC

v_call: TRBV7-8
d_call: NA
clone_size: NA
j_call: TRBJ2-1
cdr3_aa: CASSLRANSNEQFF
cdr3_nt: TGTGCCAGCAGCTTGAGGGCCAACTCCAATGAGCAGTTCTTC

v_call: TRBV14
d_call: NA
clone_size: NA
j_call: TRBJ2-6
cdr3_aa: CASSRHSGANVLTF
cdr3_nt: TGTGCCAGCAGCCGCCACTCTGGGGCCAACGTCCTGACTTTC

v_call: TRBV28
d_call: NA
clone_size: NA
j_call: TRBJ1-2
cdr3_aa: CASSTYDSGLRRGYTF
cdr3_nt: TGTGCCAGCAGTACCTACGACAGCGGCCTTAGGAGGGGCTACACCTTC

v_call: TRBV27
d_call: NA
clone_size: NA
j_call: TRBJ2-7
cdr3_aa: CASRPTASPSYEQYF
cdr3_nt: TGTGCCAGCAGGCCAACAGCGAGCCCCTCCTACGAGCAGTACTTC

v_call: TRBV15
d_call: NA
clone_size: NA
j_call: TRBJ2-5
cdr3_aa: CATSRGGTGLETQYF
cdr3_nt: TGTGCCACCAGCAGAGGTGGGACGGGTTTGGAGACCCAGTACTTC

v_call: TRBV28
d_call: NA
clone_size: NA
j_call: TRBJ2-3
cdr3_aa: CASRLAGGYADTQYF
cdr3_nt: TGTGCCAGCAGGTTAGCTGGGGGGTATGCAGATACGCAGTATTTT

v_call: TRBV5-5
d_call: NA
clone_size: NA
j_call: TRBJ2-7
cdr3_aa: CASSRSDSYEQYF
cdr3_nt: TGTGCCAGCAGCCGTTCGGACAGCTACGAGCAGTACTTC

v_call: TRBV3-1/TRBV3-2
d_call: NA
clone_size: few
j_call: TRBJ2-7
cdr3_aa: CASSPGWGSSYEQYF
cdr3_nt: TGTGCCAGCAGCCCTGGGTGGGGGAGCTCCTACGAGCAGTACTTC

v_call: TRBV2
d_call: TRBD1
clone_size: NA
j_call: TRBJ1-1
cdr3_aa: CASTQQGSRNTEAFF
cdr3_nt: TGTGCCAGCACCCAACAGGGGTCAAGGAACACTGAAGCTTTCTTT

v_call: TRBV29-1
d_call: NA
clone_size: NA
j_call: TRBJ1-3
cdr3_aa: CSVAPQYGNTIYF
cdr3_nt: TGCAGCGTTGCTCCCCAGTACGGAAACACCATATATTTT